These T cell receptor beta chains were read from a single sample in a study of identical twins. TCRdb ran MiXCR on the 5' RACE reads and lists one entry per CDR3 protein. This sample has under 300,000 distinct CDR3 sequences, with roughly 8.7% found just once. These data were also filed under a second study, of yellow fever vaccine responses in identical twins.

The source material was CD8+ T cells sorted from blood. The receptors were sampled from a woman aged 18 to 35 in good health. CDR3s include the opening cysteine and the closing phenylalanine or tryptophan. Each record gives: CDR3 protein, CDR3 DNA, V gene, clone size, J gene, D gene. A D gene is named only where the DNA matches it firmly. Size is omitted from some rows. Given values are once, few, many or a class for expanded clones.

CDR3 protein: CASSSENTEAFF; CDR3 DNA: TGTGCCAGCAGCTCAGAGAACACTGAAGCTTTCTTT; V gene: TRBV28; clone size: few; J gene: TRBJ1-1; D gene: NA
CDR3 protein: CAISEAGGIDEQYF; CDR3 DNA: TGTGCCATCAGTGAGGCGGGAGGAATCGACGAGCAGTACTTC; V gene: TRBV10-3; clone size: few; J gene: TRBJ2-7; D gene: TRBD2
CDR3 protein: CASSPSGVLDTQYF; CDR3 DNA: TGTGCCAGCAGCCCCAGCGGGGTTTTGGATACGCAGTATTTT; V gene: TRBV27; clone size: NA; J gene: TRBJ2-3; D gene: TRBD2
CDR3 protein: CASSEGLKGADTQYF; CDR3 DNA: TGTGCCAGCAGTGAAGGCTTAAAGGGTGCAGATACGCAGTATTTT; V gene: TRBV6-4; clone size: few; J gene: TRBJ2-3; D gene: NA
CDR3 protein: CASTPFRTGSSYNEQFF; CDR3 DNA: TGTGCCAGCACCCCATTCCGGACAGGAAGCTCCTACAATGAGCAGTTCTTC; V gene: TRBV6-1; clone size: NA; J gene: TRBJ2-1; D gene: TRBD1
CDR3 protein: CASSQGVASTYEQYF; CDR3 DNA: TGTGCCAGCAGCCAAGGGGTAGCCAGTACCTACGAGCAGTACTTC; V gene: TRBV14; clone size: few; J gene: TRBJ2-7; D gene: NA
CDR3 protein: CASSLSGAGGEYGYTF; CDR3 DNA: TGTGCCAGCAGTTTATCTGGCGCAGGGGGCGAATATGGCTACACCTTC; V gene: TRBV27; clone size: many; J gene: TRBJ1-2; D gene: TRBD1
CDR3 protein: CASSPEWGYEQYF; CDR3 DNA: TGTGCCAGCAGCCCTGAGTGGGGCTACGAGCAGTACTTC; V gene: TRBV7-9; clone size: many; J gene: TRBJ2-7; D gene: NA
CDR3 protein: CSVVRTENTGELFF; CDR3 DNA: TGCAGCGTTGTCCGGACGGAGAACACCGGGGAGCTGTTTTTT; V gene: TRBV29-1; clone size: many; J gene: TRBJ2-2; D gene: NA
CDR3 protein: CASSFRALGYEQYF; CDR3 DNA: TGTGCCAGCAGCTTTAGGGCACTCGGATACGAGCAGTACTTC; V gene: TRBV7-2; clone size: many; J gene: TRBJ2-7; D gene: NA
CDR3 protein: CSARNSSGRDTQYF; CDR3 DNA: TGCAGTGCTAGAAATTCCAGCGGGAGAGATACGCAGTATTTT; V gene: TRBV20-1; clone size: NA; J gene: TRBJ2-3; D gene: TRBD2
CDR3 protein: CATSDLRTDDYNEQFF; CDR3 DNA: TGTGCCACCAGTGATTTGCGGACGGACGATTACAATGAGCAGTTCTTC; V gene: TRBV24-1; clone size: NA; J gene: TRBJ2-1; D gene: NA
CDR3 protein: CASSESLAGAFEQFF; CDR3 DNA: TGCGCCAGCAGTGAGTCACTAGCGGGTGCTTTCGAGCAGTTCTTC; V gene: TRBV10-2; clone size: many; J gene: TRBJ2-1; D gene: TRBD2
CDR3 protein: CASSLAWDRTWEDYGYTF; CDR3 DNA: TGTGCCAGCAGCTTGGCTTGGGATAGGACATGGGAGGACTATGGCTACACCTTC; V gene: TRBV11-1; clone size: few; J gene: TRBJ1-2; D gene: NA
CDR3 protein: CASSLSHRYTDTQYF; CDR3 DNA: TGTGCCAGCAGCTTATCGCACCGTTACACAGATACGCAGTATTTT; V gene: TRBV7-9; clone size: many; J gene: TRBJ2-3; D gene: NA
CDR3 protein: CASSQDERSGGYEQYF; CDR3 DNA: TGTGCCAGCAGCCAAGATGAGCGCTCTGGAGGGTACGAGCAGTACTTC; V gene: TRBV3-1; clone size: few; J gene: TRBJ2-7; D gene: NA